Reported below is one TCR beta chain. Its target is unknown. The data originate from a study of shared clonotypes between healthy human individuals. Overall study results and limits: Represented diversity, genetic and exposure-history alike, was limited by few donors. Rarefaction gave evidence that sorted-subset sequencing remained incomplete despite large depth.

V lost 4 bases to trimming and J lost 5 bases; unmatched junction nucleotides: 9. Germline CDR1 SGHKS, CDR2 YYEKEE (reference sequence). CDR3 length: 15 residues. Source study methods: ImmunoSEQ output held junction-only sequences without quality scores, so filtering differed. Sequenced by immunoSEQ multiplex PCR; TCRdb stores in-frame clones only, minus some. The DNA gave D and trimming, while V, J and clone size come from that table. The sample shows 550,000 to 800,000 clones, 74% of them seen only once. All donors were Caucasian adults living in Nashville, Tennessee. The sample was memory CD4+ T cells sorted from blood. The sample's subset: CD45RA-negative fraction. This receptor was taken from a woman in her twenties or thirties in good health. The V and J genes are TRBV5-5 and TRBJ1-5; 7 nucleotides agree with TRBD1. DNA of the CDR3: TGTGCCAGCAGCAGCCGGGGGACAGAGTATCAGCCCCAGCATTTT. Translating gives CASSSRGTEYQPQHF. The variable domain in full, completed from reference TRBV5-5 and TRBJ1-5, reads DAGVTQSPTHLIKTRGQQVTLRCSPISGHKSVSWYQQVLGQGPQFIFQYYEKEERGRGNFPDRFSARQFPNYSSELNVNALLLGDSALYLCASSSRGTEYQPQHFGDGTRLSIL.